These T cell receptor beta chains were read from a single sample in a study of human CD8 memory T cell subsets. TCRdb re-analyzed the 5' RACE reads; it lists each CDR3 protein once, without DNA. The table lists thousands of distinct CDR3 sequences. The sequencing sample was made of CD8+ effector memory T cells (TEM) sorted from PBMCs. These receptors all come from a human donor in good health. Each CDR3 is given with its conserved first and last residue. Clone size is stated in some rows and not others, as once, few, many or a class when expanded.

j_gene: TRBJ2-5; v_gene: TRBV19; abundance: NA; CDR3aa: CASSIGQETQYF
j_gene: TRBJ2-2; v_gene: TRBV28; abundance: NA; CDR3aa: CASSLLTATGELFF
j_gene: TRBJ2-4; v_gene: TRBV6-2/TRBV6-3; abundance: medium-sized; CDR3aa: CASSSGTAKNIQYF
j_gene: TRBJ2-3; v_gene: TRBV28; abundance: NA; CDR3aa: CASYLAGGEDTQYF
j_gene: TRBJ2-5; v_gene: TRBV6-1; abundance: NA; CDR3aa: CASTLGDGAETQYF
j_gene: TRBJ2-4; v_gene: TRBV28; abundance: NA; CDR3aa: CASSFNVRFKWDSKNIQYF
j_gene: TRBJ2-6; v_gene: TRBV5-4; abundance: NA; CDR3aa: CASSHGTSNSGANVLTF
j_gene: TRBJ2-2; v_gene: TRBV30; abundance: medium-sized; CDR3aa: CAWKVGSGETGELFF
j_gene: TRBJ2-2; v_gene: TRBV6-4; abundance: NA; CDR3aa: CASSDSTDSGELFF
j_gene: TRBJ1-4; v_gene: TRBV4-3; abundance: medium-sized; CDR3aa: CASSQEIGTGYEKLFF
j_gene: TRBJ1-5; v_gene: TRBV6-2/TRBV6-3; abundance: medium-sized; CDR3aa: CASGAGSWSNQPQHF
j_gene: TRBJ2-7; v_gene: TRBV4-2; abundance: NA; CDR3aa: CASSQDSASGGGYEQYF
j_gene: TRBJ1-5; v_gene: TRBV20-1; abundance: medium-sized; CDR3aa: CSARGTEDHQPQHF
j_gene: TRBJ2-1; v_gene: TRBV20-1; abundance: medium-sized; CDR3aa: CSARDLFGGAEYNEQFF
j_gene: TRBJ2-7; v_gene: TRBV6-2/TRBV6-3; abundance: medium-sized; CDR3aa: CASGVEAFAEQYF
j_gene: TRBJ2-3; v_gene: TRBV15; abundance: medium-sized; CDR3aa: CATSRDDGGGVNTQYF